Sequencing of this T cell receptor (beta chain) was carried out in a study of cytomegalovirus exposure and HLA in healthy donors. The study, taken as a whole, reports: Later work associated more than 15,000 TCR beta sequences with HLA alleles at 0.05 false discovery rate. The CMV antigen specificity of three CMV-associated chains was confirmed through in vitro analysis. Later work found that TCR association rates differed between HLA loci; DRB1 had the most and HLA-C the fewest.

Note on this clone: Its antigen is undetermined.

Researchers ran the PCR with 60 Vbeta and 13 Jbeta primers. Assay: immunoSEQ multiplex PCR; the TCRdb copy retains only in-frame clones and omits some. The sample lists about 97,000 clones, roughly four fifths occurring once. Germline V gives CDR1 MDHEN, CDR2 SYDVKM. V lost 3 bases to trimming and J lost 9 bases; unmatched junction nucleotides: 12. This CDR3 region has 17 residues. Specimen: PBMCs. The J gene is TRBJ1-6, the V gene TRBV28; the match to TRBD1 covers 9 bases. The source is a man in his forties or fifties in good health and CMV-seronegative. The CDR3 DNA reads TGTGCCAGCAGTTTGGACACAGGGGGCTTTGGTCTTTCACCCCTCCACTTT. Its translation: CASSLDTGGFGLSPLHF.